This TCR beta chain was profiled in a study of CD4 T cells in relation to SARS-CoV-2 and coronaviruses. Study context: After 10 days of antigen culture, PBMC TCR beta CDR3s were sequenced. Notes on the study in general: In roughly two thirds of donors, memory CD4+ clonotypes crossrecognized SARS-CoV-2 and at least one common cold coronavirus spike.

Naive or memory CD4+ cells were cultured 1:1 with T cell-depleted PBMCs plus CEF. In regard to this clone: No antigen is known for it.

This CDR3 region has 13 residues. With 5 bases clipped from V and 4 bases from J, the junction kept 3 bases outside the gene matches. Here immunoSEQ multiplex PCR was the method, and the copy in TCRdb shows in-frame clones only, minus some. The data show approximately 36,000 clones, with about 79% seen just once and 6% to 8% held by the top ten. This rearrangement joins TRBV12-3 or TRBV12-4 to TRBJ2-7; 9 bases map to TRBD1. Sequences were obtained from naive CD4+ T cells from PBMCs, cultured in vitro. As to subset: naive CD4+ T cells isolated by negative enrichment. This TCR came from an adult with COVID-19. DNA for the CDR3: TGTGCCAGCAGTAAGGGACAGGGATACGAGCAGTACTTC. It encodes CASSKGQGYEQYF.